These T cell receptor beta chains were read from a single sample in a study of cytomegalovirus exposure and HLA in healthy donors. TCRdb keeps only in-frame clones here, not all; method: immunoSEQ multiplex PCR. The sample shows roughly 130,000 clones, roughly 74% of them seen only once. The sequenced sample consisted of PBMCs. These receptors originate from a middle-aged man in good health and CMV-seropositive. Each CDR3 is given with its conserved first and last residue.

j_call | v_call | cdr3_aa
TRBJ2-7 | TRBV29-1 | CSVTLVGAYEQYF
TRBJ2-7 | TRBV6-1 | CASSYPGQGGEQYF
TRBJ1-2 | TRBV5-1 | CASSFGQGNYGYTF
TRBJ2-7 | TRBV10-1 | CASSDGSGAGGAHEQYF
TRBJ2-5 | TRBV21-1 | CASSPPPRGVDRGQSQETQYF
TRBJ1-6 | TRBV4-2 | CASSQEIAGAGNSPLHF
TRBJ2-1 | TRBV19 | CASSIGGLITNNEQFF
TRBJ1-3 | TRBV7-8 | CASSLETGFSGNTIYF
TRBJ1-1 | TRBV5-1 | CASSADSRNTEAFF
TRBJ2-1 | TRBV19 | CASTTGGWDEQFF
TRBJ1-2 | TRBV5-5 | CASSLGGRLDYGYTF
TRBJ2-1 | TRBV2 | CASVTSGSPYNEQFF
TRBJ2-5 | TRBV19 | CASSSRTGRSETQYF
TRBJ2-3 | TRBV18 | CASSGGLTDTQYF
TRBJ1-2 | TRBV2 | CASRKDRDSGYTF
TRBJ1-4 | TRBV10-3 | CAISDYTGEEKLFF
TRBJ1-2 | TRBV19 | CASSIDRDLYGYTF
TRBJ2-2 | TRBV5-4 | CASSLRTGNTGELFF
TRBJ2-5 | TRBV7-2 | CASSLGTASGGIKYF
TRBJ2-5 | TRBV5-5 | CASSVSGTGSETQYF
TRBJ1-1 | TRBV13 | CASSFQLGGDTEAFF
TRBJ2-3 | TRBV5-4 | CASSSGQSRRADTQYF
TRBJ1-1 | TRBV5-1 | CASKGVRTGTEAFF
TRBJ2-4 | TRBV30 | CAWSVQGLDKNIQYF
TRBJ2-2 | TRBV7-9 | CASNSPAGELFF
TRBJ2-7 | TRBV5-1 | CASSGLAGAPYEQYF
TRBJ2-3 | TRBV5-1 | CASSLEGQGIDTQYF
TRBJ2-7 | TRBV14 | CASSQAGGSEQYF
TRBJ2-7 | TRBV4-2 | CASSHRGPGDEQYF
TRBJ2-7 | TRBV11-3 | CASSPRAGSFEQYF
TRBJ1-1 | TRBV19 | CASGYRGENTEAFF